A selection of T cell receptor beta chains follows, all from one sample in a study of shared clonotypes between healthy human individuals. Sequencing used immunoSEQ multiplex PCR; TCRdb keeps in-frame clones, though not all of them. Among 1,500,000 or so clones listed, about 96% were seen once. Sequencing input: naive CD4+ T cells sorted from blood. The receptors derive from a man under 40 in good health. CDR3s include the opening cysteine and the closing phenylalanine or tryptophan. Fields, in order: CDR3 protein, CDR3 DNA, clone size, D gene, V gene, J gene. The D gene is left open where the match is weak. The listing skips clone size in some rows; elsewhere it reads once, few, many or a size class.

CDR3 protein: CANPSGSVTDTQYF
CDR3 DNA: TGTGCCAACCCTAGCGGGAGTGTTACAGATACGCAGTATTTT
clone size: .
D gene: TRBD2
V gene: TRBV2
J gene: TRBJ2-3

CDR3 protein: CASSEITQHF
CDR3 DNA: TGTGCCAGCAGTGAAATAACCCAGCATTTT
clone size: few
D gene: .
V gene: TRBV6-1
J gene: TRBJ1-5

CDR3 protein: CSVPGPLSNQPQHF
CDR3 DNA: TGCAGCGTTCCCGGACCCTTAAGCAATCAGCCCCAGCATTTT
clone size: .
D gene: .
V gene: TRBV29-1
J gene: TRBJ1-5

CDR3 protein: CASSVVAGGSGRGETQYF
CDR3 DNA: TGTGCCAGCAGCGTAGTCGCAGGAGGTAGCGGGAGAGGAGAGACCCAGTACTTC
clone size: .
D gene: TRBD2
V gene: TRBV9
J gene: TRBJ2-5

CDR3 protein: CASSIGDRSWSTEAFF
CDR3 DNA: TGTGCCAGTAGTATCGGTGACAGGTCGTGGTCGACTGAAGCTTTCTTT
clone size: .
D gene: .
V gene: TRBV19
J gene: TRBJ1-1

CDR3 protein: CASSDPRGNTEAFF
CDR3 DNA: TGCGCCAGCAGCGACCCGAGAGGGAACACTGAAGCTTTCTTT
clone size: .
D gene: .
V gene: TRBV5-1
J gene: TRBJ1-1

CDR3 protein: CATSRGTANYGYTF
CDR3 DNA: TGTGCCACCAGCAGAGGGACGGCTAACTATGGCTACACCTTC
clone size: .
D gene: .
V gene: TRBV15
J gene: TRBJ1-2

CDR3 protein: CASSFRLAGAYNEQFF
CDR3 DNA: TGTGCCAGCAGTTTCAGACTAGCGGGAGCATACAATGAGCAGTTCTTC
clone size: .
D gene: TRBD2
V gene: TRBV7-2
J gene: TRBJ2-1

CDR3 protein: CASSPGTITDTQYF
CDR3 DNA: TGTGCCAGCTCACCAGGGACAATCACAGATACGCAGTATTTT
clone size: .
D gene: .
V gene: TRBV18
J gene: TRBJ2-3

CDR3 protein: CASSHGAKGRLADNEQFF
CDR3 DNA: TGCGCCAGCAGCCATGGGGCAAAAGGCCGGCTAGCGGACAATGAGCAGTTCTTC
clone size: .
D gene: TRBD2
V gene: TRBV4-1
J gene: TRBJ2-1

CDR3 protein: CASSTFGTGGNQPQHF
CDR3 DNA: TGTGCCAGCAGTACGTTCGGGACAGGGGGCAATCAGCCCCAGCATTTT
clone size: .
D gene: TRBD1
V gene: TRBV2
J gene: TRBJ1-5

CDR3 protein: CASSIDQTQNTEAFF
CDR3 DNA: TGTGCCAGTAGTATAGATCAGACTCAGAACACTGAAGCTTTCTTT
clone size: .
D gene: .
V gene: TRBV19
J gene: TRBJ1-1

CDR3 protein: CASSPQRRSTDTQYF
CDR3 DNA: TGTGCCAGCTCACCACAGCGGAGAAGCACAGATACGCAGTATTTT
clone size: .
D gene: .
V gene: TRBV18
J gene: TRBJ2-3

CDR3 protein: CASSQVERREQFF
CDR3 DNA: TGTGCCAGCAGTCAGGTAGAAAGACGGGAGCAGTTCTTC
clone size: .
D gene: .
V gene: TRBV6-4
J gene: TRBJ2-1

CDR3 protein: CASSLQGSGNTIYF
CDR3 DNA: TGTGCCAGCAGCTTACAGGGGTCTGGAAACACCATATATTTT
clone size: .
D gene: .
V gene: TRBV11-2
J gene: TRBJ1-3

CDR3 protein: CASSLKRERPYEQYF
CDR3 DNA: TGTGCCAGCAGCTTAAAGCGGGAGCGACCCTACGAGCAGTACTTC
clone size: .
D gene: TRBD2
V gene: TRBV7-8
J gene: TRBJ2-7

CDR3 protein: CASSPRRSQETQYF
CDR3 DNA: TGTGCCAGCAGCCCCCGGAGATCCCAAGAGACCCAGTACTTC
clone size: .
D gene: .
V gene: TRBV7-8
J gene: TRBJ2-5

CDR3 protein: CASSYIGTGSGNTIYF
CDR3 DNA: TGTGCCAGCAGTTACATCGGGACAGGGTCCGGCAACACCATATATTTT
clone size: once
D gene: TRBD1
V gene: TRBV6-5
J gene: TRBJ1-3

CDR3 protein: CASRPSGVPPNEQYF
CDR3 DNA: TGCGCCAGCAGACCTAGCGGAGTCCCTCCTAACGAGCAGTACTTC
clone size: .
D gene: TRBD2
V gene: TRBV5-1
J gene: TRBJ2-7

CDR3 protein: CASSLIVYRGLAGEQYF
CDR3 DNA: TGTGCCAGCAGCTTAATCGTTTACAGGGGGCTGGCGGGGGAGCAGTACTTC
clone size: .
D gene: TRBD1
V gene: TRBV7-6
J gene: TRBJ2-7

CDR3 protein: CASSIGLDTDTQYF
CDR3 DNA: TGTGCCAGTAGTATAGGTCTAGATACAGATACGCAGTATTTT
clone size: .
D gene: .
V gene: TRBV19
J gene: TRBJ2-3

CDR3 protein: CASSIKGQGDQPQHF
CDR3 DNA: TGTGCCAGTAGTATCAAGGGACAGGGTGATCAGCCCCAGCATTTT
clone size: .
D gene: TRBD1
V gene: TRBV19
J gene: TRBJ1-5

CDR3 protein: CASRARTGGTQNQPQHF
CDR3 DNA: TGCGCCAGCAGGGCTCGGACAGGGGGGACCCAAAATCAGCCCCAGCATTTT
clone size: .
D gene: TRBD1
V gene: TRBV10-2
J gene: TRBJ1-5

CDR3 protein: CASSPGLASYNEQFF
CDR3 DNA: TGTGCCAGCAGCCCCGGACTAGCGAGTTACAATGAGCAGTTCTTC
clone size: .
D gene: TRBD2
V gene: TRBV11-2
J gene: TRBJ2-1

CDR3 protein: CSVRMLTNTEAFF
CDR3 DNA: TGCAGCGTTCGTATGTTGACGAACACTGAAGCTTTCTTT
clone size: few
D gene: .
V gene: TRBV29-1
J gene: TRBJ1-1

CDR3 protein: CASSNRQGETQYF
CDR3 DNA: TGTGCCAGCAGCAACCGACAGGGGGAGACCCAGTACTTC
clone size: .
D gene: TRBD1
V gene: TRBV5-4
J gene: TRBJ2-5

CDR3 protein: CASSPLDRTNYGYTF
CDR3 DNA: TGCGCCAGCAGCCCTTTAGACAGGACTAACTATGGCTACACCTTC
clone size: .
D gene: .
V gene: TRBV5-1
J gene: TRBJ1-2

CDR3 protein: CASSPGTDNEQFF
CDR3 DNA: TGTGCCAGCAGCCCAGGGACAGACAATGAGCAGTTCTTC
clone size: once
D gene: TRBD1
V gene: TRBV7-9
J gene: TRBJ2-1

CDR3 protein: CASSLAEEAGGYGEQYF
CDR3 DNA: TGCGCCAGCAGCTTGGCCGAGGAGGCGGGAGGATACGGCGAGCAGTACTTC
clone size: .
D gene: TRBD2
V gene: TRBV5-1
J gene: TRBJ2-7

CDR3 protein: CASSRETDTQYF
CDR3 DNA: TGTGCCAGCAGCAGGGAGACAGATACGCAGTATTTT
clone size: .
D gene: .
V gene: TRBV2
J gene: TRBJ2-3

CDR3 protein: CASSSPGTGNYEQYF
CDR3 DNA: TGTGCCAGCAGTTCGCCGGGGACAGGGAACTACGAGCAGTACTTC
clone size: .
D gene: TRBD1
V gene: TRBV28
J gene: TRBJ2-7

CDR3 protein: CASSLLAGGIYNEQFF
CDR3 DNA: TGTGCCAGCAGCTTACTGGCGGGAGGGATCTACAATGAGCAGTTCTTC
clone size: .
D gene: TRBD2
V gene: TRBV11-1
J gene: TRBJ2-1